What follows are 21 T cell receptor beta chains derived from one specimen sequenced in a study of cytomegalovirus exposure and HLA in healthy donors. PCR employed 60 Vbeta and 13 Jbeta primers. The table came from immunoSEQ multiplex PCR; TCRdb's copy has only in-frame clones and leaves some out. The sample has about 100,000 clones; roughly 84% are singletons. Sequenced: PBMCs. The receptors come from a woman younger than 30 in good health and CMV-seronegative.

The chain is built from TRBV4-1 and TRBJ2-3; D is possibly TRBD2 (7 bases). This CDR3 is built from 16 residues. Looked up from germline, CDR1 is MGHRA and CDR2 is YSYEKL. Trimming took 4 bases from V and 3 from J, leaving 17 bases between them. The DNA for the CDR3 is TGCGCCAGCAGCCTTCGGGGGGCCGTTAGTACAGATACGCAGTATTTT. Encoded protein: CASSLRGAVSTDTQYF.

This clone was seen a handful of times. This chain links TRBV14 with TRBJ1-1; 7 bases are a match to TRBD1. After removal of 2 bases from V and 0 bases from J, the junction contained 3 bases not matched to a gene. The length of the CDR3 is 15 residues. CDR1 and CDR2 from the germline V gene are SGHDN and FVKESK. The CDR3 loop reads CASSQLTGVNTEAFF. CDR3 coding DNA: TGTGCCAGCAGCCAACTTACAGGGGTGAACACTGAAGCTTTCTTT.

The chain is built from TRBV7-2 and TRBJ2-1; 8 bases agree with TRBD2. In germline, CDR1 is SGHTA, CDR2 FQGNSA. The CDR3 consists of 13 residues. The J segment lost 8 bases and the V segment lost 1 base, leaving 1 base of the junction unmatched. CDR3 amino acids: CASSLGTSYEQFF. The CDR3 DNA reads TGTGCCAGCAGCTTAGGGACTAGCTATGAGCAGTTCTTC.

This chain joins TRBV5-6 and TRBJ2-7; weak D call: TRBD1 (5 bases). This CDR3 spans 15 amino acids. From germline, CDR1 is SGHDT and CDR2 YYEEEE. V lost 3 bases and J lost 3, with 16 bases in between. The CDR3 region is CASSYMDNRIYEQYF. In DNA, the CDR3 is TGTGCCAGCAGCTATATGGACAATCGGATCTACGAGCAGTACTTC. The variable domain in full, completed from reference TRBV5-6 and TRBJ2-7, reads DAGVTQSPTHLIKTRGQQVTLRCSPKSGHDTVSWYQQALGQGPQFIFQYYEEEERQRGNFPDRFSGHQFPNYSSELNVNALLLGDSALYLCASSYMDNRIYEQYFGPGTRLTVT.

Only a few counts were recorded for this clone. This sequence joins TRBV4-3 and TRBJ1-5; D unresolved. The CDR3 is 15 residues long. V was trimmed by 0 bases and J by 4 bases, leaving 10 bases between them. Germline V gives CDR1 LGHNA, CDR2 YSLEER. The CDR3 loop is CASSQEWHRNQPQHF. CDR3 bases: TGCGCCAGCAGCCAAGAGTGGCATCGTAATCAGCCCCAGCATTTT.

In this sample, this clone turned up a few times. Here the CDR3 DNA reads TGTGCCAGCAGTGGCAGGGGGCTCCATGGCTACACCTTC. Amino acids: CASSGRGLHGYTF. The genes are TRBV6-6 and TRBJ1-2, with 8 bases matching TRBD1. Trimming cost V 5 bases and J 6 bases; bases outside gene matches: 5. The CDR3 spans 13 residues. Germline V CDR1 and CDR2: MNHNY, SVGAGI (reference sequence).

The rearrangement uses TRBV7-2 and TRBJ2-3, with 7 bases fitting TRBD2. Germline CDR1 and CDR2: SGHTA and FQGNSA. This CDR3 contains 16 residues. V gave up 0 bases and J gave up 7 bases; unmatched junction bases: 10. The CDR3 coding sequence is TGTGCCAGCAGCTTAGCGCTTCCGGCTAGCGGCAATACGCAGTATTTT. Its protein product is CASSLALPASGNTQYF.

The chain couples TRBV11-3 to TRBJ2-7, with D tentatively TRBD1 (6 bases). From germline, CDR1 is SGHNT and CDR2 YENEEA. Trimming took off 5 bases at V and 1 base at J, with 9 bases between the two ends. The CDR3 consists of 13 residues. In DNA, the CDR3 is TGTGCCAGCAGCAGCGGACAGTCCTACGAGCAGTACTTC. Protein product: CASSSGQSYEQYF. The whole variable domain, filled in from reference TRBV11-3 and TRBJ2-7, reads EAGVVQSPRYKIIEKKQPVAFWCNPISGHNTLYWYLQNLGQGPELLIRYENEEAVDDSQLPKDRFSAERLKGVDSTLKIQPAELGDSAVYLCASSSGQSYEQYFGPGTRLTVT.

The V call is TRBV29-1, the J call TRBJ2-3; TRBD1 matches 9 bases. The length of the CDR3 is 18 residues. CDR1 is SQVTM and CDR2 is ANQGSEA in the germline V gene. With V trimmed by 4 bases and J by 3 bases, 17 bases remained unmatched. The CDR3 DNA sequence: TGCAGCGTTGGGGGGGTGGGCCCCACAGGGGGCGAAACAGATACGCAGTATTTT. It yields the protein CSVGGVGPTGGETDTQYF.

This chain links TRBV7-8 with TRBJ1-3, with a tentative D call TRBD1 (6 bases). Germline V gives CDR1 SGHVS, CDR2 FQNEAQ. CDR3 size: 15 residues. With 5 bases removed from V and 1 base from J, the gap between germline ends came to 12 bases. CDR3: CASSPRGGSGNTIYF. The CDR3 nucleotides read TGTGCCAGCAGCCCCAGGGGCGGATCTGGAAACACCATATATTTT. Filled out from reference TRBV7-8 and TRBJ1-3, the complete variable domain reads GAGVSQSPRYKVAKRGQDVALRCDPISGHVSLFWYQQALGQGPEFLTYFQNEAQLDKSGLPSDRFFAERPEGSVSTLKIQRTQQEDSAVYLCASSPRGGSGNTIYFGEGSWLTVV.

The rearrangement joins TRBV2 to TRBJ2-5; 7 positions agree with TRBD2. Germline lookup yields CDR1 SNHLY and CDR2 FYNNEI. With 7 bases clipped from V and 2 bases from J, the junction kept 4 bases outside the gene matches. CDR3 length: 13 residues. The CDR3 is CASKAGRQETQYF. The CDR3 DNA is TGTGCCAGCAAAGCGGGACGGCAAGAGACCCAGTACTTC.

The rearrangement uses TRBV9 and TRBJ1-2, with D unresolved. The CDR3 loop spans 15 amino acids. The germline V gene has CDR1 SGDLS and CDR2 YYNGEE. With 0 bases removed from V and 6 bases from J, the gap between germline ends came to 15 bases. The CDR3 here is CASSVVGGASDGYTF. Here the CDR3 DNA reads TGTGCCAGCAGCGTAGTAGGAGGAGCTTCCGATGGCTACACCTTC.

V and J are TRBV7-7 and TRBJ2-5; 13 bases map to TRBD2. Germline V lookup: CDR1 SSHAT, CDR2 FNYEAQ (reference sequence). This CDR3 is built from 16 residues. V lost 4 bases to trimming and J lost 5 bases; unmatched junction nucleotides: 7. The CDR3 sequence is CASSSTSGGGRETQYF. CDR3 DNA: TGTGCCAGCAGCTCCACTAGCGGGGGGGGCAGGGAGACCCAGTACTTC.

The rearrangement links TRBV7-8 to TRBJ2-7, with 11 nucleotides matching TRBD2. The germline CDR1 and CDR2 sequences are SGHVS and FQNEAQ. CDR3 length: 15 residues. Trimming cost V 5 bases and J 0 bases; bases outside gene matches: 3. Here the CDR3 DNA reads TGTGCCAGCAGCATTGGGACTAGCGGCTCCTACGAGCAGTACTTC. It specifies CASSIGTSGSYEQYF.

The J gene is TRBJ2-5, the V gene TRBV4-1; 9 bases agree with TRBD1. With the DNA end fitting TRBJ2-7 better, the J assignment may be wrong. Germline CDR1 is MGHRA and CDR2 is YSYEKL. There are 13 residues in the CDR3. The chain's CDR3 is CASSQVTGGEQYF. The DNA for the CDR3 is TGCGCCAGCAGCCAAGTGACAGGGGGCGAGCAGTACTTC.

This chain links TRBV27 with TRBJ2-7; D might be TRBD2 (6 bases). Per germline, CDR1 MNHEY and CDR2 SMNVEV (reference sequence). The CDR3 is made up of 10 amino acids. V lost 8 bases and J lost 4, with 6 bases in between. CDR3 loop: CASGRYEQYF. In DNA, the CDR3 is TGTGCCAGCGGGAGGTACGAGCAGTACTTC.

V gene TRBV19 combines with J gene TRBJ2-1; 9 bases line up with TRBD2. V lost 9 bases to trimming and J lost 4 bases; unmatched junction nucleotides: 10. The CDR3 has 15 amino acids. Germline V gene sequence: CDR1 LNHDA, CDR2 SQIVND (reference sequence). The CDR3 spells CASPASGERYNEQFF. For the CDR3, the DNA is TGTGCCAGCCCTGCTAGCGGGGAGAGGTACAATGAGCAGTTCTTC.

The V gene is TRBV6-5, the J gene TRBJ2-5; 8 bases are shared with TRBD2. V lost 4 bases and J lost 3; bases outside the gene matches: 7. This CDR3 contains 15 residues. Looked up from germline, CDR1 is MNHEY and CDR2 is SVGAGI. The CDR3 bases are TGTGCCAGCAGTTCCCCCCGGGAGGGGAAAGAGACCCAGTACTTC. This translates into CASSSPREGKETQYF.

The V gene is TRBV4-1, the J gene TRBJ2-1; unclear D gene. The CDR3 loop spans 11 amino acids. CDR1 is MGHRA and CDR2 is YSYEKL in the germline V gene. V lost 6 bases and J lost 4, with 4 bases in between. The CDR3 DNA sequence: TGCGCCAGCAGGAGATACAATGAGCAGTTCTTC. Translation gives CASRRYNEQFF.

The rearrangement links TRBV19 to TRBJ2-7, with TRBD1 matching over 8 bases. CDR1 is LNHDA and CDR2 is SQIVND in the germline V gene (reference sequence). The CDR3 sequence is 13 residues long. V gave up 5 bases and J gave up 1 base; unmatched junction bases: 1. CDR3 coding DNA: TGTGCCAGTAGTTGGACAGGGTCCTACGAGCAGTACTTC. Its translation is CASSWTGSYEQYF.

This chain uses TRBV5-1 with TRBJ2-3; 9 bases map to TRBD2. V lost 5 bases to trimming and J lost 5 bases; unmatched junction nucleotides: 9. The CDR3 is 15 amino acids. Per the germline V gene, CDR1 is SGHRS and CDR2 is YFSETQ. CDR3 in DNA: TGCGCCAGCAGGGGGGTAGCGGGAGCCAGAGATACGCAGTATTTT. The encoded protein is CASRGVAGARDTQYF.